This entry lists 3 T cell receptor beta chains sequenced from one sample in a study of blood T cell repertoires in COVID-19. The protocol was immunoSEQ multiplex PCR, while the TCRdb copy is restricted to in-frame clones and leaves out a portion. The sample carries 200,000 to 250,000 clones, 83% recorded once. Sequenced material: PBMCs or T cells enriched from blood (not recorded which). These receptors all stem from a woman aged 45 to 65 who had been exposed to COVID-19.

On this clone itself: At one of its ends the junction is not consistent with the germline gene, which may arise from a read error. This sequence joins TRBV18 and TRBJ1-4, with a possible D match to TRBD1 (5 bases). Germline CDR1 KGHSH, CDR2 LQKENI. The CDR3 covers 13 residues. The CDR3 reads CASSPRGDEKLFF. The CDR3 DNA reads as TGTGCCAGCTCACCTCGGGGGGATGAGAAACTGTTTTTT.

The chain links TRBV2 to TRBJ1-4, with TRBD1 matching over 7 bases. The CDR3 has 15 residues. CDR1 and CDR2 (germline): SNHLY, FYNNEI. V lost 7 bases to trimming and J lost 0 bases; unmatched junction nucleotides: 5. The CDR3 sequence: CASNGQVATNEKLFF. In nucleotides, the CDR3 is TGTGCCAGCAACGGACAGGTGGCAACTAATGAAAAACTGTTTTTT.

The chain is built from TRBV5-4 and TRBJ2-1; no clear D gene. Germline lookup yields CDR1 SGHNT and CDR2 YYREEE (reference sequence). The CDR3 runs to 14 residues. Trimming removed 0 bases from V and 6 bases from J, with 10 bases in between. CDR3 DNA: TGTGCCAGCAGCTTGGGAAAAACGGGCAATGAGCAGTTCTTC. Its translation: CASSLGKTGNEQFF.